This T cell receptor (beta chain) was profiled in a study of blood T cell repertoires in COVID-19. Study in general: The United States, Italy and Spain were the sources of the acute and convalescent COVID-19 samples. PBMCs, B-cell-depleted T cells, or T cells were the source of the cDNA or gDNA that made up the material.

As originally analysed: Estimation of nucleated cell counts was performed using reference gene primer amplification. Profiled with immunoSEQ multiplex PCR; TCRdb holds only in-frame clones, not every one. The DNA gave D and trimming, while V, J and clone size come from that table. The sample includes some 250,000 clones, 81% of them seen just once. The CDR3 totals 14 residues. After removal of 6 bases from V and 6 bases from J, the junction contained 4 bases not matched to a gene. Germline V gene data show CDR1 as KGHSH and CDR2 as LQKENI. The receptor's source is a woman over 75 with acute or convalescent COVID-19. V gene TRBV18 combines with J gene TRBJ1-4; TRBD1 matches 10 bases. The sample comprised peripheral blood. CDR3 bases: TGTGCCAGCTCTTCAGGGACAGGGGATGAAAAACTGTTTTTT. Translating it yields CASSSGTGDEKLFF.